These 14 T cell receptor beta chains share one sample of origin, sequenced in a study of blood T cell repertoires in COVID-19. This table comes from immunoSEQ multiplex PCR, and its TCRdb copy is limited to in-frame clones, with some not included. The sample holds approximately 210,000 clones, 82% seen once. Sequenced input: PBMCs or T cells enriched from blood (not recorded which). All receptors derive from a woman aged 55 to 70 who had recovered from COVID-19.

The V gene is TRBV7-2, the J gene TRBJ2-3; D is possibly TRBD2 (7 bases). V was trimmed by 5 bases and J by 5 bases, leaving 17 bases between them. Germline V gene sequence: CDR1 SGHTA, CDR2 FQGNSA. This CDR3 has 15 residues. The CDR3 loop reads CASSRGGGQGDTQYF. In nucleotides, the CDR3 is TGTGCCAGCAGCAGAGGGGGGGGCCAGGGAGATACGCAGTATTTT. Complete variable domain (other parts from reference TRBV7-2 and TRBJ2-3): GAGVSQSPSNKVTEKGKDVELRCDPISGHTALYWYRQSLGQGLEFLIYFQGNSAPDKSGLPSDRFSAERTGGSVSTLTIQRTQQEDSAVYLCASSRGGGQGDTQYFGPGTRLTVL.

This chain joins TRBV19 and TRBJ1-1, with D unresolved. Germline loops: CDR1 LNHDA, CDR2 SQIVND (reference sequence). The CDR3 is 12 amino acids. The V end was cut by 3 bases, the J end by 5 bases, with 7 bases between. The CDR3 coding sequence is TGTGCCAGTAGTATCAGGAAAACTGAAGCTTTCTTT. Amino acids: CASSIRKTEAFF. The complete variable domain, with remaining parts taken from reference TRBV19 and TRBJ1-1, reads DGGITQSPKYLFRKEGQNVTLSCEQNLNHDAMYWYRQDPGQGLRLIYYSQIVNDFQKGDIAEGYSVSREKKESFPLTVTSAQKNPTAFYLCASSIRKTEAFFGQGTRLTVV.

The chain recombines TRBV19 with TRBJ2-3, with 12 bases fitting TRBD2. The CDR3 extends over 18 amino acids. Germline CDR1 and CDR2: LNHDA and SQIVND (reference sequence). V was clipped by 3 bases and J by 3 bases; unmatched bases: 10. This chain's CDR3 is CASSIALAGGRLTDTQYF. The CDR3 DNA follows: TGTGCCAGTAGTATTGCACTAGCGGGGGGCCGATTGACAGATACGCAGTATTTT.

V gene TRBV20-1 combines with J gene TRBJ2-7; no clear D. V was shortened by 2 bases and J by 3 bases, with 5 bases between the two germline ends. CDR3 length: 11 amino acids. Germline V gene sequence: CDR1 DFQATT, CDR2 SNEGSKA (reference sequence). CDR3 in DNA: TGCAGTGCTAGAACCAGCTACGAGCAGTACTTC. This sequence encodes CSARTSYEQYF.

The chain is built from TRBV19 and TRBJ1-2; D remains ambiguous. Germline loops: CDR1 LNHDA, CDR2 SQIVND (reference sequence). Trimming stripped 3 bases from V and 7 bases from J, with 15 bases between. The CDR3 covers 14 residues. The CDR3 nucleotides read TGTGCCAGTAGTATGACCAGGATAGGAGGTGGCTACACCTTC. Translating gives CASSMTRIGGGYTF.

The chain combines TRBV11-2 with TRBJ2-7, with D possibly matching TRBD1 (6 bases). The CDR3 consists of 14 residues. Trimming took off 5 bases at V and 0 bases at J, with 11 bases between the two ends. The germline CDR1 and CDR2 sequences are SGHAT and FQNNGV. The CDR3: CASSPGQLSYEQYF. CDR3 nucleotides: TGTGCCAGCAGCCCAGGACAGCTCTCCTACGAGCAGTACTTC.

This clone was observed a single time. V gene TRBV4-3 combines with J gene TRBJ1-4; TRBD1 matches at 7 bases. The junction had 1 base not matched to a gene; V was cut back by 4 bases and J by 2 bases. Looked up from germline, CDR1 is LGHNA and CDR2 is YSLEER. CDR3 size: 14 residues. CDR3 sequence (DNA): TGCGCCAGCAGCCGCAGGGGGACTAATGAAAAACTGTTTTTT. It translates to CASSRRGTNEKLFF.

The CDR3 DNA sequence: TGTGCCAGCAGCTCCCCGGGACAGCGTTCGGGTGCGCAGCAGTACTTC. The encoded protein is CASSSPGQRSGAQQYF. The chain links TRBV7-9 to TRBJ2-7; 7 bases match TRBD1. V gave up 4 bases and J gave up 8 bases; unmatched junction bases: 17. Germline CDR1 SEHNR, CDR2 FQNEAQ (reference sequence). The CDR3 has 16 residues.

The gene calls are TRBV6-6 and TRBJ1-1; a possible D gene is TRBD1 (6 bases). The CDR3 covers 16 residues. Germline CDR1 and CDR2: MNHNY and SVGAGI (reference sequence). V was trimmed by 5 bases and J by 2 bases, leaving 18 bases between them. CDR3 coding DNA: TGTGCCAGCAGTACAGCCAGGGGCGCTGGCAACACTGAAGCTTTCTTT. Residues: CASSTARGAGNTEAFF.

The chain joins TRBV6-5 to TRBJ2-7; 10 bases match TRBD1. This CDR3 is built from 14 residues. The germline V gene encodes CDR1 MNHEY and CDR2 SVGAGI. The J segment lost 3 bases and the V segment lost 2 bases, leaving 1 base of the junction unmatched. CDR3 nucleotides: TGTGCCAGCAGTTACGGGACAGGGGTCTACGAGCAGTACTTC. Residues: CASSYGTGVYEQYF.

The gene calls are TRBV5-4 and TRBJ1-6; TRBD1 matches 10 bases. V shed 3 bases and J 7 bases; nucleotides not matched to a gene: 7. Per germline, CDR1 SGHNT and CDR2 YYREEE (reference sequence). The CDR3 runs to 16 residues. The CDR3 spells CASSSTGQGGNSPLHF. The CDR3 DNA is TGTGCCAGCAGCTCGACAGGACAGGGGGGAAATTCACCCCTCCACTTT.

The rearrangement uses TRBV7-2 and TRBJ1-4, with a possible D match to TRBD1 (6 bases). V lost 0 bases, J lost 5 bases, and 10 bases lay in between. This CDR3 spans 15 amino acids. Germline values: CDR1 SGHTA, CDR2 FQGNSA. In nucleotides, the CDR3 is TGTGCCAGCAGCTTAGCGACAGGCAGAAATGAAAAACTGTTTTTT. Residues: CASSLATGRNEKLFF.

The J gene is TRBJ2-3, the V gene TRBV5-1; 11 bases map to TRBD2. V dropped 0 bases and J dropped 3; count of bases not matched to a gene: 3. Germline V gene lookup returns CDR1 SGHRS and CDR2 YFSETQ. The CDR3 loop spans 16 amino acids. As DNA, the CDR3 is TGCGCCAGCAGCTTGGGCCTAGCGGGAGGTACAGATACGCAGTATTTT. The encoded protein is CASSLGLAGGTDTQYF.

The chain uses TRBV6-5 and TRBJ1-5; the match to TRBD1 covers 9 bases. Germline loops: CDR1 MNHEY, CDR2 SVGAGI. The V segment lost 5 bases and the J segment 1 base; nucleotides outside the gene matches: 3. The CDR3 loop spans 15 amino acids. CDR3 nucleotide sequence: TGTGCCAGCAGTCCGGACAGGGGAAGCAATCAGCCCCAGCATTTT. Protein sequence: CASSPDRGSNQPQHF.